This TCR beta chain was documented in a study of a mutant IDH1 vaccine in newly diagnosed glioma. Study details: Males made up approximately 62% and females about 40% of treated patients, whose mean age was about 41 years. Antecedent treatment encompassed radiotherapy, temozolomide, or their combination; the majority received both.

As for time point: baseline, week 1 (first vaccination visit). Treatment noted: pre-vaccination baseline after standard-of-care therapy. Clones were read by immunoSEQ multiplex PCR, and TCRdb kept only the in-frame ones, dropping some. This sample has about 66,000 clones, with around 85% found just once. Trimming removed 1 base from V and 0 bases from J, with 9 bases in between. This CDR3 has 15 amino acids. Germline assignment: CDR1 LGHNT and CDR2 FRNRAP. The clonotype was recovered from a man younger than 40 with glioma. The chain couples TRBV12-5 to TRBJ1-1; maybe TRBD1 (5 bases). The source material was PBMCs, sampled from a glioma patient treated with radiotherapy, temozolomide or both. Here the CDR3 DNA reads TGTGCTAGTGGTTTGGGACAGTGGATGAACACTGAAGCTTTCTTT. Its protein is CASGLGQWMNTEAFF.